This paragraph reports one T cell receptor beta chain. No antigen is known for it. No base quality values were provided; no much bigger clone lies one nucleotide off. This entry comes from a study of blood T cell repertoires in COVID-19 (dated by TCRdb to the early 2020s). Broadly, across the study: Samples from collaborators originated in the United States, Italy and Spain and spanned both the acute and convalescent phases of COVID-19. The material from the prospective study consisted of cDNA or gDNA derived from T cells, B-cell-depleted T cells, or PBMCs. The dataset comprised deeply sampled blood TCRbeta repertoires from subjects exposed to, actively infected with, or recovered from COVID-19. The repertoires were released in a freely available public database intended as a resource for research on the immune response to SARS-CoV-2. The samples were drawn from two sources: the first 160 participants of the ongoing ImmuneRACE study, and 950 to 1,500 subjects contributed by 6 global collaborators. The sample metadata nearly always contained a de-identified subject ID, COVID-19 status, age in years and sex. Where available, HLA class I and class II types were obtained from metadata supplied by the sample provider rather than from assay-based typing. Broader findings and caveats from the paper: The amount of clinical and demographic metadata varied by source and participant and was provided uncurated.

TCRbeta CDR3 regions were amplified from genomic DNA by means of the immunoSEQ Assay, a bias-controlled multiplex PCR. Per the authors' processing: Within the assay, amplification of reference gene primers was used to estimate how many nucleated cells each sample contained. Sequence reads were collapsed and filtered to measure the absolute abundance of every unique TCRbeta CDR3 rearrangement. For each sample, productive Simpson clonality was calculated by taking the square root of Simpson's diversity index across productive rearrangements. TCRdb's version of the immuneACCESS table is confined to in-frame rearrangements and falls short of the full clone set. An unresolved V gene accounts for under half of the shortfall where checked; the remainder is of unknown origin. V and J calls plus clone size are reproduced from that table; the DNA served to infer D and trimming. Present in this sample are under 130,000 clones, over 75% of which were seen just once. The biggest ten clones account for 10% to 15% of the sample.

The collaborating institutions used their own protocols to collect whole blood in K2EDTA tubes. For TCRbeta analysis, collaborators shipped samples in one of three forms: frozen whole blood, isolated PBMCs, or DNA extracted from either of those sample types. The CDR3 spans 14 residues, from the cysteine through the phenylalanine. The DNA shown is the 42-base CDR3, in frame from base 1. The germline V gene supplies CDR1 MNHEY and CDR2 SVGAGI. V is shortened by 8 bases, J by 6 bases, and the region joining them spans 17 bases. The TCR was taken from a human donor in a cohort sampled during active or convalescent COVID-19. The sequence links TRBV6-5 to TRBJ2-1, and possibly TRBD2, on 6 matching bases. Sequenced material: peripheral blood. The DNA reads as follows: TGTGCCAGCGCTACCTGGGACTCTCGCAATGAGCAGTTCTTC. The encoded protein is CASATWDSRNEQFF.